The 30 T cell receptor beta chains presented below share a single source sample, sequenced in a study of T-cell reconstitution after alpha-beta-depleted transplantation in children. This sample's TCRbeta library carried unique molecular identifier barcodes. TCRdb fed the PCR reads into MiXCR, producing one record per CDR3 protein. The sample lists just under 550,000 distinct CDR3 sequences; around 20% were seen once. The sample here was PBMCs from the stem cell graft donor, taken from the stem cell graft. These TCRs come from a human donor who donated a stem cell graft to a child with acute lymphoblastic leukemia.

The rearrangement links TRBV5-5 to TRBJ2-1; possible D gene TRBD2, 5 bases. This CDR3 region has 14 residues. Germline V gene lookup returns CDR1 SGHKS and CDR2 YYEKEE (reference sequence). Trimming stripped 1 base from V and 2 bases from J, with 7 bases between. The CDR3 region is CASSLRETYNEQFF. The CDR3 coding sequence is TGTGCCAGCAGCTTGCGGGAAACCTACAATGAGCAGTTCTTC.

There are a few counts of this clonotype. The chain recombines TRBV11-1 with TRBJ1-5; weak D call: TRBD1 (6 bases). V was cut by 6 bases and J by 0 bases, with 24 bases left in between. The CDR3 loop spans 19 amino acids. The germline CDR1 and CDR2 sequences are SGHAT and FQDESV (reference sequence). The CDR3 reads CASSSPGWAGDYSNQPQHF. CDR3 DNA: TGTGCCAGCAGTTCCCCCGGGTGGGCAGGGGACTATAGCAATCAGCCCCAGCATTTT.

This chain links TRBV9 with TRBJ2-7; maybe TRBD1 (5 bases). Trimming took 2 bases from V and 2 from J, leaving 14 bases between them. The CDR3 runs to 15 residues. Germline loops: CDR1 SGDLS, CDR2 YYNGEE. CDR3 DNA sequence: TGTGCCAGCAGCGTGGCTTCAGGGTGGACCTACGAGCAGTACTTC. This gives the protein CASSVASGWTYEQYF.

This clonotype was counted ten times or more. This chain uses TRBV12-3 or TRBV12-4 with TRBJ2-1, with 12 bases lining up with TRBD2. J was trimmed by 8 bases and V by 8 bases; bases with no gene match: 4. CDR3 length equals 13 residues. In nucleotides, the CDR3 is TGTGCCAGCTCCCCTAGCGGGAGGGATGAGCAGTTCTTC. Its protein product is CASSPSGRDEQFF.

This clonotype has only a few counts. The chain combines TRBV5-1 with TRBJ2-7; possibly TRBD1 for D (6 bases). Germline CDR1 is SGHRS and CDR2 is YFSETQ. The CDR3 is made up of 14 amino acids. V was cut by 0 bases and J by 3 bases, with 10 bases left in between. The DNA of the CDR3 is TGCGCCAGCAGCTTGGCTTCACAGGGCTACGAGCAGTACTTC. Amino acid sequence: CASSLASQGYEQYF.

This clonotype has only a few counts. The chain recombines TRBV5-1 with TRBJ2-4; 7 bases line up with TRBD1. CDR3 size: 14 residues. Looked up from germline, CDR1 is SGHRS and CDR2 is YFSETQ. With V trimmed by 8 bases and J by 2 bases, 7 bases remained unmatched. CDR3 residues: CASREQGPKNIQYF. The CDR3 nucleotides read TGCGCCAGTAGGGAACAGGGGCCCAAAAACATTCAGTACTTC.

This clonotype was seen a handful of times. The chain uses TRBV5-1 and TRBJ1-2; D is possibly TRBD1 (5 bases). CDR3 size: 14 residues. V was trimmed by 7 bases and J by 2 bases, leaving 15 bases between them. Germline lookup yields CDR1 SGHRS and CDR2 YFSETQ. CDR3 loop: CASAAGTANYGYTF. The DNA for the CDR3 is TGCGCCAGCGCCGCCGGGACGGCAAACTATGGCTACACCTTC.

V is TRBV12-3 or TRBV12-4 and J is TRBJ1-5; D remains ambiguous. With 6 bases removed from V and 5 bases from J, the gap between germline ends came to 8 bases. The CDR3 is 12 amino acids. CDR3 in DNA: TGTGCCAGCAGAGACTACGATCAGCCCCAGCATTTT. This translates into CASRDYDQPQHF.

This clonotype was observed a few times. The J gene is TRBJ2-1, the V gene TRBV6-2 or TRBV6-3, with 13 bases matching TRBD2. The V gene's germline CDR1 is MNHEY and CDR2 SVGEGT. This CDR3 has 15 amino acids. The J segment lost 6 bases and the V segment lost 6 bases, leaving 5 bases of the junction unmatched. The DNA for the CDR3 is TGTGCCAGCAGCCGACTAGCGGGAGGTCCCAATGAGCAGTTCTTC. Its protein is CASSRLAGGPNEQFF.

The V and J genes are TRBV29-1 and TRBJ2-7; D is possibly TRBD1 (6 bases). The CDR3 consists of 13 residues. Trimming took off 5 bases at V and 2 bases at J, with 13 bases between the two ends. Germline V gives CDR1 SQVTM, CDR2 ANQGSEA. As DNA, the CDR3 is TGCAGCGTTCTTTGGACAGTTACCTACGAGCAGTACTTC. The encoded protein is CSVLWTVTYEQYF.

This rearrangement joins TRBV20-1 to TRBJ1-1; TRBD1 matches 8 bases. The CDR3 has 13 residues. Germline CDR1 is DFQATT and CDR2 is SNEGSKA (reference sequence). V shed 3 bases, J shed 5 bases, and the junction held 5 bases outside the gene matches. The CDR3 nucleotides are TGCAGTGCTAGGACAGGGGAACCAACTGAAGCTTTCTTT. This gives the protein CSARTGEPTEAFF.

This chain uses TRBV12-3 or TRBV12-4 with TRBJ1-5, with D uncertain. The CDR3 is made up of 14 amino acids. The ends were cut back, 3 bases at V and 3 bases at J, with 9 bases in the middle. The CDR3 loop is CASSFGLNNQPQHF. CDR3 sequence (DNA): TGTGCCAGCAGTTTTGGGCTGAACAATCAGCCCCAGCATTTT.

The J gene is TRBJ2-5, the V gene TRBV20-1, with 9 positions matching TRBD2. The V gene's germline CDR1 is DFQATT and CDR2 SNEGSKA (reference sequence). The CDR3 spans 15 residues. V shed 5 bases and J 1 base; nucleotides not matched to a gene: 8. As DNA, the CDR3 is TGCAGTGCTTGCGCTAGCGGGGAATTCCAAGAGACCCAGTACTTC. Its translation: CSACASGEFQETQYF.

The CDR3 here is CASSPLTQHNEQFF. In DNA, the CDR3 is TGCGCCAGCAGCCCTCTGACACAGCATAATGAGCAGTTCTTC. This rearrangement joins TRBV5-1 to TRBJ2-1; D call uncertain. Germline V lookup: CDR1 SGHRS, CDR2 YFSETQ. Trimming shortened V by 4 bases and J by 7 bases, and 15 bases separated the two germline ends. The CDR3 extends over 14 amino acids.

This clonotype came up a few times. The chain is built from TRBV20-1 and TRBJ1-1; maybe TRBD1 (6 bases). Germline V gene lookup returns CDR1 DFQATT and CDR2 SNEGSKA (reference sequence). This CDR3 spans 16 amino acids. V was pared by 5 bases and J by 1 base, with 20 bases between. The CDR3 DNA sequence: TGCAGTGCTTATGCCGGGACACCTCTATCGAACACTGAAGCTTTCTTT. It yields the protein CSAYAGTPLSNTEAFF.

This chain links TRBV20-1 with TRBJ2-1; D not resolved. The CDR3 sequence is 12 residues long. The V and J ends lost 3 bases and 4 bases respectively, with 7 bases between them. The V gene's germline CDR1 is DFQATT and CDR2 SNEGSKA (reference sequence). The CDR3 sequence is CSASLSYNEQFF. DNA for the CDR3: TGCAGTGCTAGTCTATCATACAATGAGCAGTTCTTC.

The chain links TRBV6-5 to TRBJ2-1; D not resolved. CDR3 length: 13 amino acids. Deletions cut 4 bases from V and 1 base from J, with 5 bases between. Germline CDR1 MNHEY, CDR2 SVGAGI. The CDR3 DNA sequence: TGTGCCAGCAGTTCCTTATCCTACAATGAGCAGTTCTTC. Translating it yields CASSSLSYNEQFF.

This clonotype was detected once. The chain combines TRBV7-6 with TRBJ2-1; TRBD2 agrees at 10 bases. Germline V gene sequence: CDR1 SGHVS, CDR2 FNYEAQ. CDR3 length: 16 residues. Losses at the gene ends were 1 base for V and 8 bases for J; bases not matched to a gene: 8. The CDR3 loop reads CASSLVPSGSRDEQFF. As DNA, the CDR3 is TGTGCCAGCAGCTTAGTTCCTAGCGGGAGTCGGGATGAGCAGTTCTTC.

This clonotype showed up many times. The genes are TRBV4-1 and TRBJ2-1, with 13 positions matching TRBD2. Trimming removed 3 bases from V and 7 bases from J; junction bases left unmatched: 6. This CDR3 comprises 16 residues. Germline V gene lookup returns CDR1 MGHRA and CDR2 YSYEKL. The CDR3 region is CASSQEGLAGLNEQFF. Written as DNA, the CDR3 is TGCGCCAGCAGCCAGGAGGGACTAGCGGGACTAAATGAGCAGTTCTTC.

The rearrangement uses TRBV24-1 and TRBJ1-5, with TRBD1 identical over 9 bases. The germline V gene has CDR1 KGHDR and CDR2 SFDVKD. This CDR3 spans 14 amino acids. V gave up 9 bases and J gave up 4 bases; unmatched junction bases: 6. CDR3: CATGSQGANQPQHF. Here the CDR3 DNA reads TGTGCCACCGGTTCACAGGGGGCTAATCAGCCCCAGCATTTT.

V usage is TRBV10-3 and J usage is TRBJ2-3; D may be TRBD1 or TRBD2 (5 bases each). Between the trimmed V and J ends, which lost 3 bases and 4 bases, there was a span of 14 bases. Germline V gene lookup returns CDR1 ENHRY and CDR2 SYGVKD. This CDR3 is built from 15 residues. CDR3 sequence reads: CAISDQGRTSDTQYF. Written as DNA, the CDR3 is TGTGCCATCAGTGACCAGGGACGGACGTCAGATACGCAGTATTTT.

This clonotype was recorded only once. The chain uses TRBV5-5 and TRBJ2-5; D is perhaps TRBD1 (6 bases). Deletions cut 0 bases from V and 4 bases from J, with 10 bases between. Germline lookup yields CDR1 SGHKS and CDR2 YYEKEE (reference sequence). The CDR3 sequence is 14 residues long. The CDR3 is CASSLESRGETQYF. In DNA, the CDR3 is TGTGCCAGCAGCTTGGAATCCAGGGGAGAGACCCAGTACTTC.

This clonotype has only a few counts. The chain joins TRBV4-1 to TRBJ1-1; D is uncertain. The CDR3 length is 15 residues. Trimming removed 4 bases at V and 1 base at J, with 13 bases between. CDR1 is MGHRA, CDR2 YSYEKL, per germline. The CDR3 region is CASSLFSSGNTEAFF. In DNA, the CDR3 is TGCGCCAGCAGCCTATTTTCATCGGGGAACACTGAAGCTTTCTTT.

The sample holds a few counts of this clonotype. The CDR3 is CASSSSTGQEGNTIYF. For the CDR3, the DNA is TGTGCCAGCAGCTCCTCGACAGGGCAGGAGGGAAACACCATATATTTT. The chain is built from TRBV5-6 and TRBJ1-3; 7 nucleotides match TRBD1. With V trimmed by 3 bases and J by 4 bases, 10 bases remained unmatched. CDR1 SGHDT and CDR2 YYEEEE come from the germline V gene. CDR3 size: 16 residues.

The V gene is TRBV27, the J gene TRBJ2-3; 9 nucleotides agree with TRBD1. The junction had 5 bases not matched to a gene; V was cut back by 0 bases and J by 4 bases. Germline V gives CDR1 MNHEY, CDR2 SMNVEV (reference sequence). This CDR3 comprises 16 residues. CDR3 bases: TGTGCCAGCAGTTTATCGATACAGGGGGCTGCAGATACGCAGTATTTT. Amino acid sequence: CASSLSIQGAADTQYF.

CDR3 loop: CSATELAGRADEQYF. CDR3 DNA sequence: TGCAGTGCTACAGAGTTAGCGGGAAGGGCGGACGAGCAGTACTTC. This chain joins TRBV20-1 and TRBJ2-7; the match to TRBD2 covers 8 bases. This CDR3 comprises 15 residues. The V and J ends lost 4 bases and 5 bases, in that order; junction bases with no gene match: 13. Germline CDR1 DFQATT, CDR2 SNEGSKA (reference sequence).

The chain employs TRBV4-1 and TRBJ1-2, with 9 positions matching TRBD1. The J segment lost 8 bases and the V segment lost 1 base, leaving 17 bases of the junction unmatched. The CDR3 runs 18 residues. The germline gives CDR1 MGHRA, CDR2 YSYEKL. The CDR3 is CASSQAPPRAGTGSGYTF. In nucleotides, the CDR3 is TGCGCCAGCAGCCAAGCCCCCCCCAGGGCCGGGACAGGGAGCGGCTACACCTTC.

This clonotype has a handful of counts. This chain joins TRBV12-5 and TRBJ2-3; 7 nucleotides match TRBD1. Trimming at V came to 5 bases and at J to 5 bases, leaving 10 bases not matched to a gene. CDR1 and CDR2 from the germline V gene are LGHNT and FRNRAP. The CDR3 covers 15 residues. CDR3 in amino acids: CASGGRQGWGDTQYF. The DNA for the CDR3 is TGTGCTAGTGGTGGACGACAGGGCTGGGGAGATACGCAGTATTTT.

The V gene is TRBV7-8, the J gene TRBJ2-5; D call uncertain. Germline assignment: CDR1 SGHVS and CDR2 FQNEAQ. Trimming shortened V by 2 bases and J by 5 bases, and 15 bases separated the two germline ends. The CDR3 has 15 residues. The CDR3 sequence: CASSLLGPWSETQYF. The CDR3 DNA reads TGTGCCAGCAGCTTACTAGGCCCTTGGTCGGAGACCCAGTACTTC. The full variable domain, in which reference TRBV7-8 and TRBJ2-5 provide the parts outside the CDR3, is GAGVSQSPRYKVAKRGQDVALRCDPISGHVSLFWYQQALGQGPEFLTYFQNEAQLDKSGLPSDRFFAERPEGSVSTLKIQRTQQEDSAVYLCASSLLGPWSETQYFGPGTRLLVL.

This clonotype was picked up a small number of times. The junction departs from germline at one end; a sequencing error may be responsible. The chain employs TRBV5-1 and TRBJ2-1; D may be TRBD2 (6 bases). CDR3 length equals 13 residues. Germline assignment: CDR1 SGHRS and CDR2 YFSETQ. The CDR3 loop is CASRLGTVNEQFF. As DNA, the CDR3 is TGCGCCAGCAGGTTGGGGACTGTCAATGAGCAGTTCTTC.